This T cell receptor beta chain was obtained from a study of blood T cells in healthy people across ages. Study overall: Template switching caught about one barcoded beta molecule for each two T cells. Study outcomes and limitations: Unsorted PBMCs ruled out conclusive naive versus antigen-experienced comparison.

PBMCs numbering at least 6 million were isolated per sample. The use of a sample-barcoded 5' primer and a J-beta primer mix characterized a second PCR of 7 to 11 cycles. All cDNA molecules were each tagged by a template-switch adaptor with 12 random nucleotides. TCRdb reprocessed the 5' RACE reads with MiXCR, giving one entry per CDR3 protein. The repertoire consists of about 730,000 distinct CDR3 sequences, with approximately 39% occurring once and the leading ten covering roughly 20%. With regard to this clonotype: Its antigen remains unidentified.

Between the trimmed V and J ends, which lost 5 bases and 5 bases, there was a span of 15 bases. The V gene's germline CDR1 is MNHEY and CDR2 SVGAGI. CDR3 length equals 14 residues. The rearrangement joins TRBV6-5 to TRBJ2-5; D gene ambiguous. The sequence derives from a woman in her sixties in good health. The sample consisted of blood. CDR3 loop: CASSAETLTETQYF. DNA of the CDR3: TGTGCCAGCAGTGCAGAGACGTTGACGGAGACCCAGTACTTC.